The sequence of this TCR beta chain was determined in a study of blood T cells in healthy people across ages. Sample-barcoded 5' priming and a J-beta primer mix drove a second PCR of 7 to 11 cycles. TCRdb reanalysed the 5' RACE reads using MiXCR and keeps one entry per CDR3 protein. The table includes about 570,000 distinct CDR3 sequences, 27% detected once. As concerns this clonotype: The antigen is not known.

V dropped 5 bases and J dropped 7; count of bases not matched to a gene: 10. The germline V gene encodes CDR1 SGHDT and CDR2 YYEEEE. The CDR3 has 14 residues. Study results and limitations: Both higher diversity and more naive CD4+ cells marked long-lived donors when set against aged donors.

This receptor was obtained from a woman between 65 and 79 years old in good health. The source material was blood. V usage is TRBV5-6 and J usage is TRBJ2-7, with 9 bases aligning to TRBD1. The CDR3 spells CASSWTGAAGEQYF. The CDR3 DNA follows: TGTGCCAGCAGTTGGACAGGGGCGGCCGGTGAGCAGTACTTC.